This T cell receptor beta chain was retrieved from a study of T cell changes during pregnancy in multiple sclerosis. Trimming removed 5 bases from V and 2 bases from J, with 16 bases in between. This CDR3 contains 16 residues. CDR1 and CDR2 from the germline V gene are MDHEN and SYDVKM. Sequencing was performed with immunoSEQ multiplex PCR; in TCRdb, only in-frame clones are kept and a portion is missing. The sample contains about 59,000 clones, roughly 90% of which appear only once. The clonotype was recovered from a female donor in good health, enrolled as a control in a pregnancy study. The chain employs TRBV28 and TRBJ2-1, with D perhaps TRBD1 (7 bases). Sequenced material: peripheral blood, taken in the second trimester of pregnancy. CDR3 coding DNA: TGTGCCAGCAGTCCCCCAGGGGGGAGAACCTACAATGAGCAGTTCTTC. Protein sequence: CASSPPGGRTYNEQFF.